These 9 T cell receptor beta chains share one sample of origin, sequenced in a study of cytomegalovirus exposure and HLA in healthy donors. PCR used 60 Vbeta primers and 13 Jbeta primers. Clones were read by immunoSEQ multiplex PCR, and TCRdb kept only the in-frame ones, dropping some. The sample consists of fewer than 150,000 clones, about four fifths of them appearing once. The sequencing input was PBMCs. These receptors all stem from a male donor in good health and CMV-seronegative.

CDR3 amino acids: CSALGTGSYEQYF. For the CDR3, the DNA is TGCAGCGCCCTAGGGACAGGGTCCTACGAGCAGTACTTC. The chain combines TRBV29-1 with TRBJ2-7; 9 bases map to TRBD1. The CDR3 runs 13 residues. Per germline, CDR1 SQVTM and CDR2 ANQGSEA. J gave up 1 base and V 7 bases, and 5 bases lay outside the gene matches.

The chain links TRBV29-1 to TRBJ2-1; 12 bases line up with TRBD2. The ends lost 2 bases at V and 8 bases at J; junction bases unmatched: 4. From germline, CDR1 is SQVTM and CDR2 ANQGSEA. The CDR3 spans 14 residues. The CDR3 nucleotides read TGCAGCGTTGAACTAGCGGGAGGGCCCGATGAGCAGTTCTTC. It specifies CSVELAGGPDEQFF.

This chain links TRBV7-2 with TRBJ1-2; 7 bases agree with TRBD1. The length of the CDR3 is 15 residues. Germline V lookup: CDR1 SGHTA, CDR2 FQGNSA. Germline trimming cut 5 bases from V and 4 bases from J; bases unmatched to any gene: 10. Here the CDR3 DNA reads TGTGCCAGCAGCCCCTACGGACAGGCCTCCTATGGCTACACCTTC. It translates to CASSPYGQASYGYTF.

The chain employs TRBV28 and TRBJ2-1, with 9 bases lining up with TRBD2. The V gene's germline CDR1 is MDHEN and CDR2 SYDVKM. This CDR3 contains 17 residues. V was pared by 8 bases and J by 0 bases, with 11 bases of the junction left unmatched. The CDR3 coding sequence is TGTGCCAGCGACGGGACTAGCAGTTATAGCTCCTACAATGAGCAGTTCTTC. It is translated as CASDGTSSYSSYNEQFF.

Here the CDR3 reads CASSHGFRGRGDTQYF. CDR3 bases: TGCGCCAGCAGCCATGGTTTTCGCGGGAGGGGAGATACGCAGTATTTT. The chain couples TRBV4-3 to TRBJ2-3; TRBD2 agrees at 9 bases. Trimming took 3 bases from V and 5 from J; bases not matched to a gene: 9. The CDR3 runs to 16 residues. Germline CDR1 is LGHNA and CDR2 is YSLEER.

This clone was counted only a few times. The chain links TRBV5-1 to TRBJ2-1; weak D call: TRBD2 (5 bases). This CDR3 spans 15 amino acids. The germline gives CDR1 SGHRS, CDR2 YFSETQ. Trimming stripped 6 bases from V and 3 bases from J, with 16 bases between. CDR3 nucleotide sequence: TGCGCCAGCAACGAACTAGAGGCGGGCTACAATGAGCAGTTCTTC. It specifies CASNELEAGYNEQFF.

V usage is TRBV28 and J usage is TRBJ2-2, with a weak D call TRBD1 (6 bases). Germline-derived CDR1 and CDR2 are MDHEN and SYDVKM. CDR3 size: 15 residues. V was cut by 2 bases and J by 3 bases, with 10 bases left in between. The chain's CDR3 is CASSLQGSYTGELFF. The CDR3 DNA follows: TGTGCCAGCAGTTTACAGGGGTCCTACACCGGGGAGCTGTTTTTT. Drawing the rest from reference TRBV28 and TRBJ2-2, the complete variable domain is DVKVTQSSRYLVKRTGEKVFLECVQDMDHENMFWYRQDPGLGLRLIYFSYDVKMKEKGDIPEGYSVSREKKERFSLILESASTNQTSMYLCASSLQGSYTGELFFGEGSRLTVL.

The chain has TRBV27 and TRBJ2-7; D ambiguous. The CDR3 extends over 13 amino acids. The germline V gene has CDR1 MNHEY and CDR2 SMNVEV (reference sequence). With 5 bases removed from V and 3 bases from J, the gap between germline ends came to 11 bases. The CDR3 DNA sequence: TGTGCCAGCAGTCCCCGATCTATCTACGAGCAGTACTTC. Its translation: CASSPRSIYEQYF.

The chain has TRBV5-1 and TRBJ1-2, with 9 bases fitting TRBD1. CDR1 SGHRS and CDR2 YFSETQ come from the germline V gene. With V trimmed by 1 base and J by 7 bases, 8 bases remained unmatched. This CDR3 has 15 residues. This CDR3 is CASSLRLGTGSGYTF. CDR3 bases: TGCGCCAGCAGCTTGCGTTTAGGGACAGGGAGTGGCTACACCTTC.